The clone carrying this TCR beta chain was detected ten times or more. Its matching antigen is unknown. The sample is drawn from a study of early T cells in non-severe SARS-CoV-2 infection. Study-wide context: Sequencing targeted bulk RNA from unsorted whole blood, leaving chains unpaired.

This CDR3 contains 15 residues. The ends lost 3 bases at V and 5 bases at J; junction bases unmatched: 5. In germline, CDR1 is SGHTA, CDR2 FQGNSA. Individual cDNA molecules received unique molecular identifiers. TCRdb ran MiXCR on the 5' RACE reads and lists one entry per CDR3 protein. Among approximately 37,000 distinct CDR3 sequences listed, 5.4% were seen once. Study-wide results and caveats: There was a bias toward anti-spike CD8 responses in VDJdb matching, which missed private and CD4 specificities.

The receptor comes from an adult who was a healthcare worker with PCR-confirmed SARS-CoV-2 infection or an uninfected control (not recorded which). The sequences come from whole blood, collected at baseline. The chain links TRBV7-2 to TRBJ2-1; 9 bases are shared with TRBD1. The DNA of the CDR3 is TGTGCCAGCAGCTTTTGGAGGGACAGGGACAATGAGCAGTTCTTC. This encodes CASSFWRDRDNEQFF.